The rows below give T cell receptor beta chains drawn from one sample of a study of human T cells and chemical hapten exposure. Each CDR3 protein gets one entry after TCRdb re-called the RACE reads with MiXCR. The sample lists some 300,000 distinct CDR3 sequences; approximately 5% were seen once. Sequenced here: whole blood, sampled in connection with sensitization to the hapten diphenylcyclopropenone (DPC). These receptors all stem from a woman aged 18-29 years with alopecia areata. Some clones in this sample may be carry-over from other donors' samples. CDR3s include the opening cysteine and the closing phenylalanine or tryptophan.

13	TRBV27	TRBJ1-2	CATRSYGDYGYTF
14	TRBV28	TRBJ1-1	CASSSPGSETEAFF
16	TRBV5-6	TRBJ2-7	CASSLGSLQAAGEQYF
15	TRBV20-1	TRBJ2-3	CSARAPGQQPDTQYF
17	TRBV14	TRBJ1-2	CASSPNLVAGRVDGYTF
16	TRBV5-1	TRBJ1-1	CASSWGTSAGYTEAFF
14	TRBV28	TRBJ2-6	CASRFGAGANVLTF
15	TRBV11-2	TRBJ1-1	CASSFRTGSNTEAFF
13	TRBV5-1	TRBJ2-7	CASSLTGSLEQYF
14	TRBV9	TRBJ2-3	CASSVGVPTDTQYF
13	TRBV4-3	TRBJ2-7	CASSPETSYEQYF
13	TRBV2	TRBJ2-5	CASSDHDQETQYF
17	TRBV6-2/TRBV6-3	TRBJ2-7	CASSYSKGDRARNEQYF
14	TRBV19	TRBJ1-5	CASKLEGRNQPQHF
15	TRBV28	TRBJ2-3	CASSSSGVPADTQYF
14	TRBV29-1	TRBJ2-7	CSASPGQGSYEQYF
14	TRBV5-1	TRBJ1-1	CASSFRQGNTEAFF
12	TRBV6-5	TRBJ1-1	CASSRGGAEAFF
16	TRBV7-9	TRBJ2-1	CASSLAQGTDYNEQFF
13	TRBV10-3	TRBJ1-5	CAIGEGHPQPQHF
14	TRBV6-5	TRBJ1-5	CASSSGTGSGPQHF
15	TRBV27	TRBJ1-2	CASSDGWDTNYGYTF
12	TRBV6-2/TRBV6-3	TRBJ2-1	CASSFTAAEQFF
16	TRBV4-1	TRBJ1-6	CASSQEEGTGDSPLHF
14	TRBV15	TRBJ2-2	CATSPLAGTGELFF
15	TRBV6-2/TRBV6-3	TRBJ2-1	CASSSAVGGRNEQFF
17	TRBV14	TRBJ1-2	CASSQDTKLVHYYGYTF
12	TRBV7-2	TRBJ2-3	CASSLMAHTQYF
18	TRBV2	TRBJ2-4	CASTSGGSSILAKNIQYF
15	TRBV4-3	TRBJ2-1	CASSQERWAGGPQFF
15	TRBV12-3/TRBV12-4	TRBJ1-1	CASRPPWGGVSEAFF
13	TRBV29-1	TRBJ2-5	CSVESTSRETQYF
16	TRBV12-3/TRBV12-4	TRBJ1-2	CASSLRGQGRIYGYTF
13	TRBV5-1	TRBJ2-5	CASSPQPQETQYF
15	TRBV3-1	TRBJ2-7	CASSHDRRGTYEQYF
21	TRBV4-2	TRBJ2-2	CASSQSIGLAGTRSNTGELFF
14	TRBV7-2	TRBJ1-2	CASSTGQGTYGYTF
14	TRBV14	TRBJ2-7	CASSPPAPWGEQYF
14	TRBV11-2	TRBJ1-1	CASSPPIRSNEAFF
15	TRBV4-3	TRBJ2-3	CASSQKAGGRDTQYF
15	TRBV7-2	TRBJ1-4	CASRVTGGHNEKLFF
17	TRBV11-2	TRBJ1-6	CASSQWGSGQGDSPLHF
12	TRBV14	TRBJ1-2	CASSQDTHGYTF
15	TRBV6-4	TRBJ2-3	CASSDNWRETDTQYF
16	TRBV5-5	TRBJ1-6	CASSRGQGSYNSPLHF
14	TRBV5-6	TRBJ1-1	CASSIGRGNTEAFF
16	TRBV27	TRBJ2-6	CASTGTLGYGANVLTF